Sequencing of this T cell receptor (beta chain) was carried out in a study of T cells in Graves' hyperthyroidism and ophthalmopathy. Amplification yielded TCR beta CDR3 regions, with RNA transcripts as the source. First-round RT-PCR with HTBI primers amplified the TCR CDR3 region. TCRdb processed the multiplex PCR reads anew with MiXCR; each CDR3 protein has one entry. The sample holds about 600,000 distinct CDR3 sequences, more than 14% seen once. V was pared by 7 bases and J by 0 bases, with 7 bases between. This CDR3 spans 13 amino acids. Germline assignment: CDR1 LNHDA and CDR2 SQIVND (reference sequence).

Sequenced: blood. J is TRBJ1-5 and V is TRBV19; D perhaps matches TRBD1 (6 bases). The sequence was collected from a woman aged 45-65 years with Graves' ophthalmopathy. CDR3 protein: CASNRVSNQPQHF. DNA of the CDR3: TGTGCCAGTAACAGGGTTAGCAATCAGCCCCAGCATTTT.